Presented here are 8 T cell receptor beta chains from one specimen sequenced in a study of T cells in Graves' hyperthyroidism and ophthalmopathy. TCR beta CDR3 regions were amplified from RNA. Researchers ran a first-round RT-PCR on the TCR CDR3 using the HTBI primer set. TCRdb called the multiplex PCR reads again in MiXCR, with one record for every CDR3 protein. The sample lists about 580,000 distinct CDR3 sequences; roughly 14% were seen once. Sequenced material: blood. These receptors came from a woman aged 25 to 39 with Graves' hyperthyroidism that later progressed to Graves' ophthalmopathy.

This clonotype occurred many times. The rearrangement uses TRBV12-3 or TRBV12-4 and TRBJ2-1, with 7 bases fitting TRBD2. This CDR3 has 15 amino acids. Trimming cost V 8 bases and J 6 bases; bases outside gene matches: 13. The CDR3 spells CASPAREGLANEQFF. The CDR3 DNA is TGTGCCAGCCCCGCCAGGGAGGGCCTCGCCAATGAGCAGTTCTTC.

This chain connects TRBV4-1 to TRBJ1-2; no reliable D call. Germline V gene data show CDR1 as MGHRA and CDR2 as YSYEKL. CDR3 length: 14 residues. Trimming removed 4 bases at V and 2 bases at J, with 11 bases between. The CDR3 reads CASSLEDNNYGYTF. CDR3 DNA sequence: TGCGCCAGCAGCCTGGAGGATAACAACTATGGCTACACCTTC.

The chain carries TRBV12-5 and TRBJ1-4, with TRBD1 matching over 8 bases. This CDR3 region has 14 residues. Germline lookup yields CDR1 LGHNT and CDR2 FRNRAP. V lost 7 bases, J lost 8 bases, and 9 bases stayed unmatched. The CDR3 region has the DNA TGTGCTAGTGTCCCAGGGGGCTCTGGGGAAAAACTGTTTTTT. Residues: CASVPGGSGEKLFF.

The chain uses TRBV30 and TRBJ2-1, with 9 bases lining up with TRBD2. The CDR3 length is 15 residues. The ends lost 2 bases at V and 7 bases at J; junction bases unmatched: 9. Germline V gives CDR1 GTSNPN, CDR2 SVGIG (reference sequence). This CDR3 is CAWSPPSGISNEQFF. As DNA, the CDR3 is TGTGCCTGGAGTCCCCCTAGCGGGATATCAAATGAGCAGTTCTTC.

The chain joins TRBV20-1 to TRBJ2-7; TRBD1 or TRBD2 may be the D gene (5 bases each). V gave up 5 bases and J gave up 6 bases, with 17 bases separating them. The length of the CDR3 is 13 residues. Germline V gene data show CDR1 as DFQATT and CDR2 as SNEGSKA (reference sequence). The CDR3 reads CSAPPGPAREQYF. DNA for the CDR3: TGCAGTGCTCCCCCGGGACCCGCCCGCGAGCAGTACTTC.

This clonotype was found many times. The CDR3 spells CASSYSSTAGGPYEQYF. CDR3 DNA: TGTGCCAGCAGTTACTCGAGTACAGCGGGAGGGCCCTACGAGCAGTACTTC. The gene calls are TRBV6-5 and TRBJ2-7, with 10 bases fitting TRBD2. The V gene end was trimmed by 0 bases and the J gene end by 2 bases; junction bases not matched to a gene: 7. The CDR3 is 17 amino acids. In germline, CDR1 is MNHEY, CDR2 SVGAGI.

This sequence joins TRBV12-3 or TRBV12-4 and TRBJ2-1; 12 positions match TRBD2. The V segment lost 5 bases and the J segment 4 bases; nucleotides outside the gene matches: 12. This CDR3 is built from 18 residues. Written as DNA, the CDR3 is TGTGCCAGCAGTCTAGGGACTAGCGGGCATGCCAAGTACAATGAGCAGTTCTTC. Translated: CASSLGTSGHAKYNEQFF.

This clonotype was detected ten times or more. The V gene is TRBV4-1, the J gene TRBJ2-3; no firm D call. The CDR3 runs 17 residues. V dropped 0 bases and J dropped 0 bases, with 13 bases sitting between them. CDR1 MGHRA and CDR2 YSYEKL come from the germline V gene. CDR3 in amino acids: CASSQERQGLSTDTQYF. The CDR3 nucleotides read TGCGCCAGCAGCCAAGAACGGCAAGGGCTTAGCACAGATACGCAGTATTTT.